This T cell receptor (beta chain) was documented in a study of OX40 agonist ivuxolimab in advanced cancers. Whole-study results and caveats: CD4+ and CD8+ T cells in blood underwent clonal expansion by week 6 at 0.1 to 3.0 mg/kg.

The CDR3 spans 16 residues. After removal of 2 bases from V and 5 bases from J, the junction contained 6 bases not matched to a gene. Germline V gene sequence: CDR1 MNHNS, CDR2 SASEGT. About this clone itself: The antigen is undetermined.

Autoimmune disease history or systemic immunosuppression led to patients being barred. The repertoire was sequenced with immunoSEQ multiplex PCR; TCRdb's copy has only in-frame clones and lacks some. The sample has about 83,000 clones; roughly 93% are singletons. The sequences come from CD4+ or CD8+ T cells sorted from blood, collected in a trial of the OX40 agonist ivuxolimab. The genes are TRBV6-1 and TRBJ2-5; 12 bases agree with TRBD1. The sequence was collected from an adult with an advanced solid tumor such as melanoma, head and neck, liver or kidney cancer. CDR3 nucleotides: TGTGCCAGCAGTGAAAGGGACAGGGGGCGCGGGGAGACCCAGTACTTC. It translates to CASSERDRGRGETQYF.